A single sample is the source of the 12 T cell receptor beta chains below, sequenced in a study of Graves' ophthalmopathy and Graves' hyperthyroidism. The sequenced template was RNA, covering the TCR beta CDR3 region. Scientists carried out first-round RT-PCR using HTBI primers and then a second-round multiplex PCR. TCRdb recomputed calls from the multiplex PCR reads with MiXCR, one row per CDR3 protein. The sample holds some 1.1 million distinct CDR3 sequences; 35% to 45% are singletons and the top ten take approximately 12%. Specimen: peripheral blood or thyroid tissue (not recorded which). These receptors all come from an adult man with Graves' hyperthyroidism.

The rearrangement uses TRBV30 and TRBJ2-7, with D perhaps being TRBD1 or TRBD2 (5 bases each). Trimming took off 5 bases at V and 9 bases at J, with 17 bases between the two ends. CDR3 length: 12 amino acids. CDR1 GTSNPN and CDR2 SVGIG come from the germline V gene (reference sequence). The chain's CDR3 is CAWGERPGRQYF. The CDR3 nucleotides read TGTGCCTGGGGGGAGCGTCCAGGGAGGCAGTACTTC.

The table lists this clonotype with many counts. The chain links TRBV12-3 or TRBV12-4 to TRBJ1-1; a weak D match, TRBD1 (6 bases). The CDR3 loop spans 13 amino acids. Trimming removed 7 bases at V and 1 base at J, with 10 bases between. This CDR3 reads CASNWDTNTEAFF. The DNA for the CDR3 is TGTGCCAGCAACTGGGACACGAACACTGAAGCTTTCTTT.

The rearrangement joins TRBV30 to TRBJ1-5; no clear D. Between the trimmed V and J ends, which lost 4 bases and 1 base, there was a span of 11 bases. Per germline, CDR1 GTSNPN and CDR2 SVGIG (reference sequence). There are 14 residues in the CDR3. DNA of the CDR3: TGTGCCTGGACCCGGGGAGGGAGCAATCAGCCCCAGCATTTT. It encodes CAWTRGGSNQPQHF. The whole variable domain, filled in from reference TRBV30 and TRBJ1-5, reads SQTIHQWPATLVQPVGSPLSLECTVEGTSNPNLYWYRQAAGRGLQLLFYSVGIGQISSEVPQNLSASRPQDRQFILSSKKLLLSDSGFYLCAWTRGGSNQPQHFGDGTRLSIL.

The V gene is TRBV9, the J gene TRBJ1-3, with 9 nucleotides matching TRBD1. Germline V gene lookup returns CDR1 SGDLS and CDR2 YYNGEE. V dropped 2 bases and J dropped 0; count of bases not matched to a gene: 6. CDR3 size: 17 residues. CDR3 sequence (DNA): TGTGCCAGCAGCGTGGGGACAGGGCTCCGCTCTGGAAACACCATATATTTT. Protein sequence: CASSVGTGLRSGNTIYF. Using reference TRBV9 and TRBJ1-3 for the parts outside the CDR3, the full variable domain is DSGVTQTPKHLITATGQRVTLRCSPRSGDLSVYWYQQSLDQGLQFLIQYYNGEERAKGNILERFSAQQFPDLHSELNLSSLELGDSALYFCASSVGTGLRSGNTIYFGEGSWLTVV.

The CDR3 loop is CASSLSRGSVYEQYF. CDR3 bases: TGTGCCAGCAGTTTAAGCCGGGGCTCAGTCTACGAGCAGTACTTC. V usage is TRBV12-3 or TRBV12-4 and J usage is TRBJ2-7, with D perhaps TRBD1 or TRBD2 (5 bases each). The CDR3 has 15 residues. V was pared by 2 bases and J by 3 bases, with 14 bases between.

This clonotype has ten or more counts. The chain has TRBV29-1 and TRBJ1-3; D gene ambiguous. The length of the CDR3 is 14 residues. The V gene's germline CDR1 is SQVTM and CDR2 ANQGSEA. V was trimmed by 2 bases and J by 1 base, leaving 9 bases between them. The CDR3 DNA follows: TGCAGCGTTGAAAGTGTCTTATCTGGAAACACCATATATTTT. This translates into CSVESVLSGNTIYF.

Details on this clonotype: At one end, the junction sequence differs from germline, possibly due to a read error. The V call is TRBV7-9, the J call TRBJ2-7; 7 nucleotides align to TRBD1. The V gene's germline CDR1 is SEHNR and CDR2 FQNEAQ (reference sequence). The CDR3 has 16 amino acids. For the CDR3, the DNA is TGCGCCAGCAGCCAACCCACCGGGACAGCGCCCTACGAGCAGTACTTC. As protein: CASSQPTGTAPYEQYF.

In its sample, this clonotype was seen a few times. V and J are TRBV29-1 and TRBJ2-7, with 7 bases lining up with TRBD1. Germline CDR1 and CDR2: SQVTM and ANQGSEA. CDR3 length: 13 residues. Trimming at V came to 7 bases and at J to 6 bases, leaving 12 bases not matched to a gene. CDR3 protein: CSAEGQLLGEQYF. The CDR3 region has the DNA TGCAGCGCCGAGGGACAGCTTCTAGGCGAGCAGTACTTC.

This clonotype was counted only a few times. One base away lies a much larger clone, so this may be a sequencing read error. The V call is TRBV29-1, the J call TRBJ2-2; TRBD1 agrees at 10 bases. This CDR3 spans 17 amino acids. V was pared by 0 bases and J by 4 bases, with 8 bases of the junction left unmatched. Germline CDR1 reads SQVTM; CDR2 reads ANQGSEA. Here the CDR3 reads CSVEDRSGTGATGELFF. CDR3 sequence (DNA): TGCAGCGTTGAAGATCGGTCCGGGACAGGGGCCACCGGGGAGCTGTTTTTT.

This clonotype was counted at least ten times. The rearrangement joins TRBV9 to TRBJ1-4; no clear D. This CDR3 has 15 amino acids. CDR1 and CDR2 from the germline V gene are SGDLS and YYNGEE. Trimming cost V 0 bases and J 12 bases, with 18 bases left between them. CDR3 sequence: CASSVASGTQQELFF. The DNA for the CDR3 is TGTGCCAGCAGCGTAGCTTCGGGCACGCAGCAGGAACTGTTTTTT.

This clonotype was found many times. The chain's CDR3 is CASSVSGANVLTF. CDR3 nucleotides: TGTGCCAGCAGCGTCTCTGGGGCCAACGTCCTGACTTTC. The chain uses TRBV9 and TRBJ2-6; D remains unclear. Trimming cost V 2 bases and J 0 bases, with 0 bases left between them. The CDR3 length is 13 residues. Per the germline V gene, CDR1 is SGDLS and CDR2 is YYNGEE. Variable domain in full (rest from reference TRBV9 and TRBJ2-6): DSGVTQTPKHLITATGQRVTLRCSPRSGDLSVYWYQQSLDQGLQFLIQYYNGEERAKGNILERFSAQQFPDLHSELNLSSLELGDSALYFCASSVSGANVLTFGAGSRLTVL.

As concerns this clonotype: This clone may be a read error of a much larger clone one base away. The chain combines TRBV7-2 with TRBJ1-5, with no clear D. The germline CDR1 and CDR2 sequences are SGHTA and FQGNSA. The CDR3 consists of 14 residues. CDR3 sequence reads: CAGSLELVGQPQHF. The CDR3 nucleotides are TGTGCCGGCAGCTTAGAACTAGTGGGTCAGCCCCAGCATTTT.